A single sample gave rise to the 5 T cell receptor beta chains below, sequenced in a study of CD8 T cells in ankylosing spondylitis. Study observations and caveats: About 8 highly homologous variants made up a TCR beta motif, and this motif appeared characteristic of ankylosing spondylitis blood.

These receptors have no identified antigens. One entry per CDR3 protein results from TCRdb running MiXCR on the 5' RACE reads. The sample records around 890,000 distinct CDR3 sequences, 10% to 15% being singletons. The sequencing sample was made of blood, either unsorted or a sorted T cell fraction (not recorded which). All receptors come from a male donor with ankylosing spondylitis.

The DNA of the CDR3 is TGCAGTACGACTCGGGACAGGGTTCGCCATGGCTACACCTTC. This codes for CSTTRDRVRHGYTF. The chain links TRBV20-1 to TRBJ1-2, with 9 nucleotides matching TRBD1. This CDR3 comprises 14 residues. Germline V lookup: CDR1 DFQATT, CDR2 SNEGSKA (reference sequence). V shed 8 bases and J 6 bases; nucleotides not matched to a gene: 13.

There are a few counts of this clonotype. The V and J genes are TRBV7-9 and TRBJ2-5; no clear D gene. The CDR3 spans 12 residues. Germline CDR1 reads SEHNR; CDR2 reads FQNEAQ (reference sequence). The V and J ends lost 5 bases and 5 bases respectively, with 9 bases between them. Here the CDR3 DNA reads TGTGCCAGCAGCGAATGGTGGGAGACCCAGTACTTC. Amino acid sequence: CASSEWWETQYF.

This clonotype was recorded a few times. The rearrangement links TRBV7-8 to TRBJ2-4; D remains unclear. Deletions cut 1 base from V and 3 bases from J, with 13 bases between. CDR1 is SGHVS and CDR2 is FQNEAQ in the germline V gene. The CDR3 has 16 residues. CDR3 nucleotides: TGTGCCAGCAGCTTAGGTCCGGCTTTGGACAAAAACATTCAGTACTTC. Translated: CASSLGPALDKNIQYF.

There are a few counts of this clonotype. Relative to the germline gene, one junction end is altered; a read error may explain this. The rearrangement uses TRBV7-7 and TRBJ2-7; D call uncertain. The CDR3 consists of 12 residues. Germline assignment: CDR1 SSHAT and CDR2 FNYEAQ (reference sequence). The CDR3 loop is CASSPTGVEQYF. As DNA, the CDR3 is TGTGCTAGCAGCCCGACTGGGGTTGAGCAGTACTTC.

The rearrangement joins TRBV9 to TRBJ2-7; D is possibly TRBD2 (5 bases). V lost 4 bases and J 4 bases, leaving 15 bases between the germline ends. CDR3 length: 14 residues. Germline V CDR1 and CDR2: SGDLS, YYNGEE. Here the CDR3 DNA reads TGTGCCAGCAGCCCGACCCCGGGCGGGTACGAGCAGTACTTC. Its translation: CASSPTPGGYEQYF.